The clone carrying this TCR beta chain turned up a few times. Its matching antigen is unknown. Profiled with immunoSEQ multiplex PCR; TCRdb holds only in-frame clones, not every one. The table includes over 95,000 clones, 70% to 90% detected once. This specimen belongs to a study of T cell responses to AZD1222 COVID-19 vaccine. The CDR3 covers 12 residues. Whole-study findings and limits: Most donors were white British, females outnumbered males, and clonal diversity was possibly underestimated. The peak T cell response came first, and repertoires were sampled only after it. Unmutated regions of variants are reportedly targeted by nearly half of spike-specific TCRs. Recipients of AZD1222 seropositive at baseline numbered only five or six.

V is TRBV21-1 and J is TRBJ2-7; the D call TRBD1 from the table was never checked on the DNA. TRBV21-1 is given as a pseudogene. Sequencing was performed on peripheral blood, taken on day 0 of AZD1222 vaccination. This TCR was sampled from an adult in good health. In nucleotides, the CDR3 is TGTGCCACCCGGGACAGCACCTACGAGCAGTACTTC. It encodes CATRDSTYEQYF.